This T cell receptor beta chain emerged from a study of cytomegalovirus exposure and HLA in healthy donors. For the study at large: Genotyping of roughly 400 donors showed that over 80% belonged to the Caucasian-associated ancestry cluster.

CDR3 length: 13 residues. Deletions cut 4 bases from V and 0 bases from J, with 6 bases between. Germline V gene lookup returns CDR1 MDHEN and CDR2 SYDVKM. Overall study findings and caveats: The listing of roughly 160 TCR beta chains classed them as cytomegalovirus-associated. A later analysis linked a missense DCLRE1C variant to TCR beta V- and J-gene trimming.

Note on this clone: Its antigen is unidentified.

13 Jbeta primers and 60 Vbeta primers were used for the PCR. In the original processing: Unique TCR beta chains totaled some 81 million in a later count, with around 11 million of them shared. The protocol was immunoSEQ multiplex PCR, while the TCRdb copy is restricted to in-frame clones and leaves out a portion. That table supplies the V and J calls and clone size; D and trimming were determined from the DNA. There are fewer than 200,000 clones in the sample; 76% occur only once, and around 0.71% lies in the top ten. The chain is built from TRBV28 and TRBJ1-1; D is ambiguous. This TCR derives from a female donor in good health and CMV-seronegative. Sample: PBMCs. The CDR3 DNA is TGTGCCAGCAGTTCCCCTATGAACACTGAAGCTTTCTTT. This translates into CASSSPMNTEAFF.